This TCR beta chain was retrieved from a study of OX40 agonist ivuxolimab in advanced cancers. Whole-study context: Participants, 82.7% male, averaged approximately 65 years of age, ranging from about 23 to 85. Participants could have had prior anti-PD-1, anti-PD-L1 or anti-CTLA-4 therapy, and approximately 37% had some. Findings and limits, study-wide: Clonal expansion was seen in CD4+ and CD8+ blood T cells by week 6 at 0.1 to 3.0 mg/kg.

As regards this clone: Its matching antigen is unknown.

Clones were sequenced by immunoSEQ multiplex PCR, and TCRdb holds only the in-frame ones, with some missing. The profile covers tens of thousands of clones, with 85% to 90% appearing a single time and approximately 5% taken by the ten largest. The clonotype originates from an adult with an advanced solid tumor such as melanoma, head and neck, liver or kidney cancer. Here the sequenced sample was CD4+ or CD8+ T cells sorted from blood, taken in a trial of the OX40 agonist ivuxolimab.

The CDR3 nucleotides are TGTGCCAGCAGCACCAGGACAGAGACCTACGAGCAGTACTTC. Its translation is CASSTRTETYEQYF. The chain couples TRBV7-8 to TRBJ2-7, with D perhaps TRBD1 (6 bases). Germline assignment: CDR1 SGHVS and CDR2 FQNEAQ. The CDR3 has 14 amino acids. Trimming shortened V by 5 bases and J by 2 bases, and 13 bases separated the two germline ends.